Listed here is a single TCR beta chain. No antigen is known for it. Produced via immunoSEQ multiplex PCR; TCRdb's table is partial and in-frame only. The sample has roughly 100,000 clones; 90% are singletons. The V gene lost 2 bases and the J gene lost 6 bases, with 10 bases spanning the gap. Germline-derived CDR1 and CDR2 are SEHNR and FQNEAQ (reference sequence). This CDR3 contains 13 residues. The data belong to a study of T cell responses to AZD1222 COVID-19 vaccine. Study overall: Doses given second, at about 4 or about 12 weeks, were pooled. Study results and limitations: Spike-specific TCR breadth and depth were elevated following two AZD1222 doses. Clonal diversity was possibly underestimated; the donors were predominantly white British and more often female.

The sample consisted of peripheral blood, taken on day 0 of AZD1222 vaccination. The source is an adult in good health. V gene TRBV7-9 combines with J gene TRBJ1-1; no definite D call. The CDR3 here is CASSLRRRAEAFF. The DNA of the CDR3 is TGTGCCAGCAGCTTACGGAGGCGCGCTGAAGCTTTCTTT.